The 16 T cell receptor beta chains presented below share a single source sample, sequenced in a study of blood T cell repertoires in COVID-19. Some clones are missing from TCRdb's copy, which holds only in-frame ones; the method was immunoSEQ multiplex PCR. This sample has under 200,000 clones, with roughly 81% found just once. Sequenced input: peripheral blood. Receptor source: a woman aged 45-65 years with COVID-19, enrolled during active disease.

In regard to this clone: The junction shows a germline mismatch at one end, possibly a read error. The gene calls are TRBV19 and TRBJ2-1, with 10 nucleotides matching TRBD2. The germline V gene has CDR1 LNHDA and CDR2 SQIVND (reference sequence). The CDR3 covers 14 residues. The CDR3 protein is CASRIGTSGDEQFF. CDR3 nucleotide sequence: TGTGCCAGTAGAATAGGTACTAGCGGGGATGAGCAGTTCTTC.

The gene calls are TRBV19 and TRBJ2-2, with D hard to call. V was shortened by 3 bases and J by 5 bases, with 7 bases between the two germline ends. CDR1 and CDR2 from the germline V gene are LNHDA and SQIVND (reference sequence). The CDR3 is 13 residues long. The CDR3: CASSIPPTGELFF. DNA of the CDR3: TGTGCCAGTAGTATTCCCCCTACCGGGGAGCTGTTTTTT. Variable domain in full (rest from reference TRBV19 and TRBJ2-2): DGGITQSPKYLFRKEGQNVTLSCEQNLNHDAMYWYRQDPGQGLRLIYYSQIVNDFQKGDIAEGYSVSREKKESFPLTVTSAQKNPTAFYLCASSIPPTGELFFGEGSRLTVL.

The chain combines TRBV11-2 with TRBJ1-4; D is ambiguous. The CDR3 extends over 14 amino acids. V lost 3 bases to trimming and J lost 7 bases, with 12 bases between them. The germline gives CDR1 SGHAT, CDR2 FQNNGV. The CDR3 sequence: CASSFYDRGEKLFF. CDR3 bases: TGTGCCAGCAGCTTTTACGACCGGGGTGAAAAACTGTTTTTT.

The J gene is TRBJ2-7, the V gene TRBV7-2; no clear D gene. The V gene's germline CDR1 is SGHTA and CDR2 FQGNSA. Trimming left V 2 bases short and J 6 bases short, with 11 bases between. CDR3 length: 13 amino acids. CDR3 DNA: TGTGCCAGCAGCTTAAAGGCCAGAGGCGAGCAGTACTTC. Residues: CASSLKARGEQYF.

The CDR3 DNA follows: TGTGCCAGCAGCCAAGACGAAGGGGAAGGCGGTGGCTACACCTTC. Its translation is CASSQDEGEGGGYTF. This sequence joins TRBV4-2 and TRBJ1-2, with D perhaps matching TRBD1 (5 bases). V was pared by 0 bases and J by 7 bases, with 15 bases between. The CDR3 sequence is 15 residues long. Germline V lookup: CDR1 LGHNA, CDR2 YNFKEQ.

J is TRBJ2-1 and V is TRBV15, with 10 bases lining up with TRBD1. J gave up 7 bases and V 8 bases, and 8 bases lay outside the gene matches. The CDR3 has 14 amino acids. Germline V gene lookup returns CDR1 LNHNV and CDR2 YYDKDF (reference sequence). The CDR3, as DNA: TGTGCCACCGGAAGACAGGGGGCTTGGAATGAGCAGTTCTTC. This translates into CATGRQGAWNEQFF.

This rearrangement joins TRBV14 to TRBJ2-3; 8 bases map to TRBD1. CDR1 SGHDN and CDR2 FVKESK come from the germline V gene. With V trimmed by 3 bases and J by 4 bases, 9 bases remained unmatched. This CDR3 is 16 amino acids long. CDR3 loop: CASSHPKDRVADTQYF. The CDR3 bases are TGTGCCAGCAGCCACCCTAAGGACAGGGTTGCAGATACGCAGTATTTT.

The chain is built from TRBV7-9 and TRBJ1-6; unclear D gene. V was shortened by 4 bases and J by 0 bases, with 7 bases between the two germline ends. The CDR3 has 15 residues. CDR1 is SEHNR, CDR2 FQNEAQ, per germline (reference sequence). Here the CDR3 DNA reads TGTGCCAGCAGCTATGGGAGCTCCTATAATTCACCCCTCCACTTT. Encoded protein: CASSYGSSYNSPLHF.

The rearrangement uses TRBV5-1 and TRBJ1-6; TRBD1 is a possible D gene (5 bases). Trimming left V 5 bases short and J 13 bases short, with 13 bases between. The CDR3 length is 12 residues. Germline V gene lookup returns CDR1 SGHRS and CDR2 YFSETQ. The chain's CDR3 is CASRSGPSPLHF. The DNA for the CDR3 is TGCGCCAGCAGGTCAGGGCCCTCGCCCCTCCACTTT.

For the CDR3, the DNA is TGTGCCAGCAGCTTCCGAGAAGCACGAGACACTGAAGCTTTCTTT. This sequence encodes CASSFREARDTEAFF. This chain links TRBV5-6 with TRBJ1-1, with unresolved D. The CDR3 loop spans 15 amino acids. CDR1 is SGHDT and CDR2 is YYEEEE in the germline V gene. Trimming cost V 2 bases and J 3 bases, with 14 bases left between them.

The V and J genes are TRBV15 and TRBJ2-2; perhaps TRBD1 as D (5 bases). The CDR3 length is 12 residues. Germline V gives CDR1 LNHNV, CDR2 YYDKDF (reference sequence). V was pared by 3 bases and J by 6 bases, with 5 bases between. CDR3 sequence (DNA): TGTGCCACCAGCAGGGGGCCCGGGGAGCTGTTTTTT. Protein sequence: CATSRGPGELFF.

In DNA form, the CDR3 reads TGTGCCAGCAGCTTAGGACGGATGACACGTTTCGATACGCAGTATTTT. This sequence encodes CASSLGRMTRFDTQYF. V gene TRBV11-2 combines with J gene TRBJ2-3; D is ambiguous. The CDR3 contains 16 residues. The V and J ends lost 1 base and 6 bases respectively, with 17 bases between them. Germline V gives CDR1 SGHAT, CDR2 FQNNGV.

The chain links TRBV5-1 to TRBJ2-2; D call uncertain. Germline V CDR1 and CDR2: SGHRS, YFSETQ. CDR3 length equals 14 residues. V was shortened by 3 bases and J by 7 bases, with 13 bases between the two germline ends. The CDR3 region is CASSYPEVDGELFF. The CDR3, as DNA: TGCGCCAGCAGCTACCCCGAGGTGGACGGGGAGCTGTTTTTT.

The chain carries TRBV7-3 and TRBJ2-3, with 12 bases lining up with TRBD2. CDR3 size: 15 residues. Germline CDR1 and CDR2: SGHTA and FQGTGA. V trimming: 6 bases; J trimming: 4 bases; junction bases outside the gene matches: 5. The CDR3 DNA is TGTGCCAGCAGTTTACTAGCGGGGGGACCAGATACGCAGTATTTT. Translation: CASSLLAGGPDTQYF.

This chain joins TRBV6-6 and TRBJ2-3, with TRBD2 as a possible D gene (5 bases). Per germline, CDR1 MNHNY and CDR2 SVGAGI (reference sequence). The CDR3 extends over 14 amino acids. V was shortened by 2 bases and J by 2 bases, with 8 bases between the two germline ends. CDR3 residues: CASSYASSTDTQYF. Written as DNA, the CDR3 is TGTGCCAGCAGTTACGCTAGCTCCACAGATACGCAGTATTTT.

The chain joins TRBV30 to TRBJ1-5; D may be TRBD1 (5 bases). This CDR3 is 15 amino acids long. Germline CDR1 is GTSNPN and CDR2 is SVGIG (reference sequence). Trimming pared 0 bases from V and 6 bases from J, leaving 15 bases between. The CDR3 reads CAWSVGLGDIQPQHF. CDR3 nucleotides: TGTGCCTGGAGTGTAGGGTTAGGGGATATTCAGCCCCAGCATTTT.